This is a list of T cell receptor beta chains from one sample in a study of circulating CD8 cells and anti-PD-1 response in melanoma. TCRdb analysed the reads with MiXCR anew, one entry per CDR3 protein. Among several hundred distinct CDR3 sequences listed, around 9.9% were seen once. Specimen: CD8+ T cells from PBMCs, collected at baseline or after one month of anti-PD-1 therapy (not recorded which). These receptors were collected from a human donor with melanoma. CDR3s include the opening cysteine and the closing phenylalanine or tryptophan. A D gene is named only where the DNA matches it firmly. Some rows have no size entry. The others give once, few or many, or a class for an expanded clone.

clone_size j_call v_call d_call cdr3_length cdr3_aa cdr3_nt
medium-sized TRBJ2-3 TRBV19 TRBD2 16 CASTPLAGARLDTQYF TGTGCCAGTACTCCACTAGCGGGGGCCCGATTGGATACGCAGTATTTT
medium-sized TRBJ1-2 TRBV19 NA 14 CASSIISYNYGYTF TGTGCCAGTAGTATTATCAGTTATAACTATGGCTACACCTTC
medium-sized TRBJ1-5 TRBV5-8 NA 14 CASTTGIGNQPQHF TGTGCCAGCACTACAGGGATAGGCAATCAGCCCCAGCATTTT
few TRBJ1-2 TRBV30 NA 14 CAWTPTGAGYGYTF TGTGCCTGGACCCCGACGGGGGCCGGGTATGGCTACACCTTC
NA TRBJ2-2 TRBV30 NA 13 CAWSVHSTGELFF TGTGCCTGGAGTGTACATTCCACCGGGGAGCTGTTTTTT
medium-sized TRBJ1-1 TRBV27 NA 13 CASSLSGPSEAFF TGTGCCAGCAGTTTATCAGGGCCCAGTGAAGCTTTCTTT
medium-sized TRBJ2-7 TRBV29-1 NA 11 CSVVVRAGQYF TGCAGCGTTGTTGTGCGGGCAGGGCAGTACTTC
medium-sized TRBJ2-5 TRBV5-1 NA 16 CASSLTAGQHQETQYF TGCGCCAGCAGCTTGACGGCGGGCCAACACCAAGAGACCCAGTACTTC
NA TRBJ1-2 TRBV6-5 NA 13 CASSYSSGYGYAF TGTGCCAGCAGTTACTCGTCAGGGTATGGCTACGCCTTC
NA TRBJ2-1 TRBV29-1 NA 14 CSARGGSSYSEQFF TGCAGCGCAAGAGGGGGAAGCTCCTACAGTGAGCAGTTCTTC
medium-sized TRBJ2-3 TRBV7-2 TRBD2 15 CASSIYGGAGDTQYF TGTGCCAGCAGTATCTACGGGGGGGCCGGGGATACGCAGTATTTT
medium-sized TRBJ2-7 TRBV19 NA 13 CASSIGHSYEQYF TGTGCCAGTAGTATAGGACACTCCTACGAGCAGTACTTC
medium-sized TRBJ2-5 TRBV4-3 NA 15 CASSQMGYFGETQYF TGCGCCAGCAGCCAAATGGGGTACTTCGGGGAGACCCAGTACTTC
medium-sized TRBJ2-3 TRBV29-1 TRBD2 15 CSVTASGGAGDTQYF TGCAGCGTCACAGCTAGCGGGGGGGCCGGCGATACGCAGTATTTT
medium-sized TRBJ2-1 TRBV9 NA 18 CASSVADGILVGYNEQFF TGTGCCAGCAGCGTAGCTGACGGGATCTTGGTAGGTTACAATGAGCAGTTCTTC
NA TRBJ2-7 TRBV19 TRBD1 14 CASSVGQGPYERYF TGTGCCAGTAGTGTAGGACAGGGACCCTACGAGCGGTACTTC
large TRBJ2-5 TRBV6-1 NA 14 CAACPGVNQETQYF TGTGCCGCCTGCCCAGGGGTCAACCAAGAGACCCAGTACTTC
few TRBJ2-7 TRBV19 NA 12 CASSLGSDEQYF TGTGCCAGTAGTTTGGGTAGCGACGAGCAGTACTTC
NA TRBJ1-1 TRBV29-1 TRBD1 16 CSVEVIPQGARTEAFF TGCAGCGTTGAAGTGATTCCGCAGGGGGCGCGGACTGAAGCTTTCTTT
medium-sized TRBJ1-2 TRBV28 NA 16 CASSLADGNNNYGYTF TGTGCCAGCAGTTTAGCTGATGGCAATAATAACTATGGCTACACCTTC
medium-sized TRBJ2-3 TRBV7-2 NA 13 CASSPTGTDTQYF TGTGCCAGCAGCCCCACAGGGACGGATACGCAGTATTTT
NA TRBJ2-2 TRBV12-3/TRBV12-4 NA 13 CASMIQGTGELLF TGTGCCAGCATGATACAAGGGACCGGGGAGCTGCTTTTT
few TRBJ2-3 TRBV10-3 TRBD2 15 CAISGRGADADTQYF TGTGCCATCAGTGGGCGGGGGGCCGACGCAGATACGCAGTATTTT
large TRBJ1-1 TRBV11-2 NA 11 CASSLVGDAFF TGTGCCAGCAGCTTAGTCGGTGACGCTTTCTTT
few TRBJ2-7 TRBV28 TRBD2 13 CASRQGLGREQYF TGTGCCAGCAGGCAAGGACTAGGACGCGAGCAGTACTTC
large TRBJ2-7 TRBV6-5 TRBD1 15 CASSYAGQGSYEQYF TGTGCCAGCAGTTACGCGGGACAGGGCTCCTACGAGCAGTACTTC
medium-sized TRBJ1-1 TRBV19 NA 12 CASSIRDTEAFF TGTGCCAGTAGTATCCGGGACACTGAAGCTTTCTTT
medium-sized TRBJ2-7 TRBV4-3 NA 13 CASSQGRGLEQYF TGCGCCAGCAGCCAAGGGAGGGGCCTCGAGCAGTACTTC
hyperexpanded TRBJ1-6 TRBV11-2 NA 16 CASSLDPQPRISPLHF TGTGCCAGCAGCTTAGATCCCCAACCGAGGATCTCACCCCTCCACTTT
large TRBJ2-7 TRBV19 NA 15 CASSPHSSFSYEQYF TGTGCCAGTAGTCCTCACAGCTCTTTCTCCTACGAGCAGTACTTC
medium-sized TRBJ2-1 TRBV19 TRBD2 15 CASSTYSGVYNEQFF TGTGCCAGTAGTACATATAGCGGGGTTTACAATGAGCAGTTCTTC
medium-sized TRBJ2-7 TRBV21-1 NA 15 CASTAGQGGSYEQYF TGTGCCAGCACCGCAGGACAGGGTGGAAGCTACGAGCAGTACTTC
NA TRBJ2-3 TRBV7-3 TRBD1 15 CASSPSGGPRDTQYF TGTGCCAGCTCACCCTCAGGGGGCCCACGTGATACGCAGTATTTT
large TRBJ2-1 TRBV9 NA 15 CASSVWGALGDEQFF TGTGCCAGCAGCGTATGGGGGGCCCTTGGGGATGAGCAGTTCTTC
medium-sized TRBJ2-7 TRBV27 TRBD1 13 CASSSGQGDEQYF TGTGCCAGCAGTTCGGGACAGGGGGACGAGCAGTACTTC
medium-sized TRBJ2-7 TRBV29-1 NA 10 CSVVTYEQYF TGCAGCGTTGTAACTTACGAGCAGTACTTC